This TCR beta chain emerged from a study of blood T cell repertoires in COVID-19. Between the trimmed V and J ends, which lost 3 bases and 8 bases, there was a span of 19 bases. The CDR3 extends over 15 amino acids. From germline, CDR1 is SGHDN and CDR2 FVKESK. Assay: immunoSEQ multiplex PCR; the TCRdb copy retains only in-frame clones and omits some. The sample includes about 260,000 clones, around 86% seen only once; the top ten take about 1.6%. The receptor was derived from a woman in her 40s who had recovered from COVID-19. This chain joins TRBV14 and TRBJ1-2, with D hard to call. Sequenced: peripheral blood. Written as DNA, the CDR3 is TGTGCCAGCAGCCACCGTGGTCGTTCCGTGGGCGGCTACACCTTC. Protein: CASSHRGRSVGGYTF.